The 15 T cell receptor beta chains presented below share a single source sample, sequenced in a study of naive CD8 T cells in extremely preterm neonates. Study-level findings and limits: Compared with older groups, preterm CDR3s were shorter, with fewer N additions and less trimming.

Clones were sequenced by immunoSEQ multiplex PCR, and TCRdb holds only the in-frame ones, with some missing. Here the sample spans 25,000 or so clones, around 88% being singletons. Extremely preterm deliveries at about 22-28 weeks of gestation provided the preterm samples. Their cognate antigens are unknown. Sequenced material: naive CD8+ T cells from cord blood. The source of these receptors is a boy who was born preterm.

The chain couples TRBV5-6 to TRBJ1-2; D is unclear. Germline loops: CDR1 SGHDT, CDR2 YYEEEE. The CDR3 loop spans 13 amino acids. Trimming cost V 0 bases and J 1 base, with 4 bases left between them. CDR3 residues: CASSLGHNYGYTF. The CDR3 nucleotides are TGTGCCAGCAGCTTGGGACATAACTATGGCTACACCTTC.

CDR3 sequence: CASSVGDIDYEQYF. The CDR3 DNA follows: TGTGCCAGCAGCGTAGGGGACATCGACTACGAGCAGTACTTC. The chain combines TRBV9 with TRBJ2-7, with TRBD1 as a possible D gene (6 bases). Trimming shortened V by 0 bases and J by 3 bases, and 10 bases separated the two germline ends. CDR1 and CDR2 (germline): SGDLS, YYNGEE. This CDR3 is built from 14 residues.

The J gene is TRBJ2-7, the V gene TRBV7-2; D not resolved. This CDR3 has 13 residues. The V gene lost 0 bases and the J gene lost 2 bases, with 5 bases spanning the gap. The germline CDR1 and CDR2 sequences are SGHTA and FQGNSA. The chain's CDR3 is CASSLALTYEQYF. CDR3 coding DNA: TGTGCCAGCAGCTTAGCGCTAACCTACGAGCAGTACTTC.

The chain carries TRBV7-9 and TRBJ2-7; a weak D match, TRBD1 (6 bases). Germline values: CDR1 SEHNR, CDR2 FQNEAQ (reference sequence). The CDR3 is 13 amino acids. Trimming pared 1 base from V and 5 bases from J, leaving 9 bases between. The CDR3 spells CASSLVGGDEQYF. As DNA, the CDR3 is TGTGCCAGCAGCTTAGTTGGGGGCGACGAGCAGTACTTC.

The chain combines TRBV27 with TRBJ1-2, with D perhaps matching TRBD1 (6 bases). The ends were cut back, 3 bases at V and 5 bases at J, with 7 bases in the middle. The CDR3 length is 12 residues. CDR1 is MNHEY and CDR2 is SMNVEV in the germline V gene (reference sequence). The CDR3 reads CASSFRGYGYTF. In DNA form, the CDR3 reads TGTGCCAGCAGTTTCAGGGGTTATGGCTACACCTTC.

This clone was seen just once. The chain carries TRBV30 and TRBJ2-7, with 10 bases fitting TRBD2. The V gene end was trimmed by 5 bases and the J gene end by 1 base; junction bases not matched to a gene: 5. CDR3 length equals 14 residues. CDR1 is GTSNPN, CDR2 SVGIG, per germline (reference sequence). CDR3 protein: CAWGLAGASYEQYF. CDR3 nucleotides: TGTGCCTGGGGCCTAGCGGGGGCGTCCTACGAGCAGTACTTC.

The rearrangement joins TRBV6-4 to TRBJ2-7; D is undetermined. Germline V CDR1 and CDR2: MRHNA, SNTAGT. Trimming stripped 4 bases from V and 0 bases from J, with 7 bases between. This CDR3 region has 13 residues. CDR3 nucleotide sequence: TGTGCCAGCAGTGTCGACAACTCCTACGAGCAGTACTTC. Its translation: CASSVDNSYEQYF.

This clone was seen only once. This chain connects TRBV19 to TRBJ2-3; TRBD1 matches at 8 bases. CDR3 length equals 12 residues. The V and J ends lost 6 bases and 4 bases, in that order; junction bases with no gene match: 0. Germline V gene lookup returns CDR1 LNHDA and CDR2 SQIVND (reference sequence). The DNA for the CDR3 is TGTGCCAGTAGACAGGGGGCAGATACGCAGTATTTT. Residues: CASRQGADTQYF.

As for this clone: This CDR3 is also generated by other DNA sequences in the sample. J is TRBJ2-3 and V is TRBV30, with 10 bases lining up with TRBD2. Looked up from germline, CDR1 is GTSNPN and CDR2 is SVGIG (reference sequence). The CDR3 covers 14 residues. The J segment lost 1 base and the V segment lost 5 bases, leaving 3 bases of the junction unmatched. The CDR3 reads CAWSLAGGTDTQYF. DNA for the CDR3: TGTGCCTGGTCTCTAGCGGGGGGCACAGATACGCAGTATTTT.

The J gene is TRBJ2-2, the V gene TRBV5-6; the match to TRBD1 covers 8 bases. CDR3 length: 14 amino acids. From germline, CDR1 is SGHDT and CDR2 YYEEEE. Trimming took 0 bases from V and 6 from J; bases not matched to a gene: 1. The CDR3 DNA reads as TGTGCCAGCAGCTTGGGGACAGGGCCCGGGGAGCTGTTTTTT. It encodes CASSLGTGPGELFF.

The gene calls are TRBV6-1 and TRBJ2-3; 8 nucleotides line up with TRBD2. The CDR3 extends over 12 amino acids. J gave up 6 bases and V 6 bases, and 2 bases lay outside the gene matches. Germline V lookup: CDR1 MNHNS, CDR2 SASEGT. CDR3 loop: CASSGGADTQYF. The CDR3 DNA reads TGTGCCAGCAGCGGGGGGGCCGATACGCAGTATTTT.

For this clone: A much larger clone differs by one base, so this may be a read error. V is TRBV19 and J is TRBJ2-7, with D possibly being TRBD2 (6 bases). Germline V lookup: CDR1 LNHDA, CDR2 SQIVND (reference sequence). CDR3 length equals 13 residues. Trimming removed 3 bases from V and 0 bases from J, with 6 bases in between. The CDR3 region is CASSMGLSYEQYF. Here the CDR3 DNA reads TGTGCCAGTAGTATGGGACTCTCCTACGAGCAGTACTTC.

This clone was seen more than once but under ten times. The chain combines TRBV4-3 with TRBJ1-5; the D is unclear. V shed 0 bases and J shed 1 base, with 4 bases lying between them. Germline lookup yields CDR1 LGHNA and CDR2 YSLEER. The CDR3 extends over 14 amino acids. CDR3 region: CASSQDRSNQPQHF. The CDR3 nucleotides are TGCGCCAGCAGCCAAGACAGGAGCAATCAGCCCCAGCATTTT.

The sample holds a few counts of this clone. The sample has other DNA sequences that encode this CDR3 too. The gene calls are TRBV27 and TRBJ1-6; D not resolved. Germline CDR1 is MNHEY and CDR2 is SMNVEV (reference sequence). The CDR3 spans 12 residues. V lost 1 base, J lost 7 bases, and 2 bases lay in between. This CDR3 reads CASSLYNSPLHF. CDR3 nucleotides: TGTGCCAGCAGTTTATACAATTCACCCCTCCACTTT.

This chain uses TRBV18 with TRBJ1-5; no clear D. CDR1 and CDR2 (germline): KGHSH, LQKENI. Trimming stripped 2 bases from V and 6 bases from J, with 8 bases between. The CDR3 is made up of 13 amino acids. The CDR3 here is CASSPEVGQPQHF. In nucleotides, the CDR3 is TGTGCCAGCTCACCAGAGGTAGGTCAGCCCCAGCATTTT.